This TCR beta chain was sequenced during a study of blood T cell repertoires in COVID-19. Study information: The United States, Italy and Spain supplied acute and convalescent COVID-19 samples. PBMCs, B-cell-depleted T cells, or T cells provided the cDNA or gDNA that made up the material.

In the original workflow: Reference gene primer amplification gave estimated nucleated cell counts. Sequencing was performed with immunoSEQ multiplex PCR; in TCRdb, only in-frame clones are kept and a portion is missing. From that table come the V and J calls and clone size; the DNA was used to work out D and trimming. Among approximately 260,000 clones listed, approximately 88% were seen once. Germline lookup yields CDR1 KGHDR and CDR2 SFDVKD. V lost 1 base and J lost 1, with 15 bases in between. This CDR3 has 17 residues. The specimen was peripheral blood. The chain combines TRBV24-1 with TRBJ1-1; D not resolved. The source of this sequence is a man aged 45-60 years with acute or convalescent COVID-19. CDR3 DNA sequence: TGTGCCACCAGTGATTTTGGGAGTGAACTCACGAACACTGAAGCTTTCTTT. Its protein is CATSDFGSELTNTEAFF.